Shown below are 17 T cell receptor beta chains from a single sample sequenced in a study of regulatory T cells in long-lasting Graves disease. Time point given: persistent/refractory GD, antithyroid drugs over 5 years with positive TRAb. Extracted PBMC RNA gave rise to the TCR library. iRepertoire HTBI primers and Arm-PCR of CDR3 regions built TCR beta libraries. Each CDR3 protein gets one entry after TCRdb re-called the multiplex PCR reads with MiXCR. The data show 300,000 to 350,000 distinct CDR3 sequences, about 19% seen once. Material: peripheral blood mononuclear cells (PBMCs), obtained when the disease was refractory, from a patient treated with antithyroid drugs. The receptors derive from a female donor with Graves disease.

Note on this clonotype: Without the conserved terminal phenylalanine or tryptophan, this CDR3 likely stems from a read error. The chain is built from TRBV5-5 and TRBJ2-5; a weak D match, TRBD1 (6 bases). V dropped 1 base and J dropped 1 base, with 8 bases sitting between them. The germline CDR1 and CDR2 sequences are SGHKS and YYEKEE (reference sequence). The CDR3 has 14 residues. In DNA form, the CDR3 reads TGTGCCAGCAGCTTGAAGGGGGTCCAAGAGACCCAGTACCTC. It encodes CASSLKGVQETQYL.

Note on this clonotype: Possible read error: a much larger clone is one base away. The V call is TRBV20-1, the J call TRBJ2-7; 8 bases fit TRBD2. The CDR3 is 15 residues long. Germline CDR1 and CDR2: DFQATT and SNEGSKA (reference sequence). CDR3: CSARDLAGGLYEQHF. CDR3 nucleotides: TGCAGTGCTAGAGATCTGGCGGGGGGCCTATACGAGCAGCACTTC.

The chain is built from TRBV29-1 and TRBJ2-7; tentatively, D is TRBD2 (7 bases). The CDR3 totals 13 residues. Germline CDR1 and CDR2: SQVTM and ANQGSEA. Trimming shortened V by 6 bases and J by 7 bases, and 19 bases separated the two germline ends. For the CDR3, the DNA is TGCAGCGTAAAAGGGGGGGCGACGGGTGAGCAGTACTTC. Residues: CSVKGGATGEQYF.

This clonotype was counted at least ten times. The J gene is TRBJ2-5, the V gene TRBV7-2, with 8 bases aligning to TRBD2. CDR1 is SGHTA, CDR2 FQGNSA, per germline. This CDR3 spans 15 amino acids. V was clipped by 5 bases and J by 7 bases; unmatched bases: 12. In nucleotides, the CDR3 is TGTGCCAGCAGCAAACTAACGGGGGGGCTGGGGACCCAGTACTTC. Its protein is CASSKLTGGLGTQYF.

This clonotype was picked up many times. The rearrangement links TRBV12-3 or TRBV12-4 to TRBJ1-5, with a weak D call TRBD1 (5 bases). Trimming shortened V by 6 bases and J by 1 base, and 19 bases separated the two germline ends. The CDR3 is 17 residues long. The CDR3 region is CASSLGAKLGSNQPQHF. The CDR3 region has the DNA TGTGCCAGCAGCCTAGGGGCCAAGCTGGGAAGCAATCAGCCCCAGCATTTT.

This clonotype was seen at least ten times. The CDR3 coding sequence is TGTGCCAGCAGTTTAAGGGCTCTTCCAGGGGCTGGTAGCTATGGCTACACCTTC. Its protein is CASSLRALPGAGSYGYTF. The chain combines TRBV12-3 or TRBV12-4 with TRBJ1-2, with a tentative D call TRBD1 (6 bases). CDR3 length equals 18 residues. The V end was cut by 2 bases, the J end by 4 bases, with 23 bases between.

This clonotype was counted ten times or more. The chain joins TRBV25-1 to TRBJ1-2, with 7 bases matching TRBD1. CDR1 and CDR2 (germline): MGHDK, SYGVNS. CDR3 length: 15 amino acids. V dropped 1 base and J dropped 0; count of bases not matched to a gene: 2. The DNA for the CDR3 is TGTGCCAGCAGTGAATGGGGGACAGCTAACTATGGCTACACCTTC. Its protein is CASSEWGTANYGYTF.

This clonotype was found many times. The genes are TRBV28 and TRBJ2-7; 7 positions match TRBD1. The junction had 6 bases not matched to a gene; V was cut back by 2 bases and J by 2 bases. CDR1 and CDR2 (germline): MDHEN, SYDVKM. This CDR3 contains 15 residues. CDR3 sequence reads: CASSLGDRAAYEQYF. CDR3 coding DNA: TGTGCCAGCAGTTTAGGCGACAGGGCTGCCTACGAGCAGTACTTC. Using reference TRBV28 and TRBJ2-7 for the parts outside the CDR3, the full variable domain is DVKVTQSSRYLVKRTGEKVFLECVQDMDHENMFWYRQDPGLGLRLIYFSYDVKMKEKGDIPEGYSVSREKKERFSLILESASTNQTSMYLCASSLGDRAAYEQYFGPGTRLTVT.

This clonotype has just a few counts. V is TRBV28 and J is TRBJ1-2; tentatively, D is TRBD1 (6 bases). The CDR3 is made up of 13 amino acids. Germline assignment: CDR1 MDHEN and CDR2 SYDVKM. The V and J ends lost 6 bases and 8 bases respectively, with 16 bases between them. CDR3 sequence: CASRDPSRGGYTF. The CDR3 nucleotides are TGTGCCAGCAGAGACCCCTCAAGGGGGGGCTACACCTTC.

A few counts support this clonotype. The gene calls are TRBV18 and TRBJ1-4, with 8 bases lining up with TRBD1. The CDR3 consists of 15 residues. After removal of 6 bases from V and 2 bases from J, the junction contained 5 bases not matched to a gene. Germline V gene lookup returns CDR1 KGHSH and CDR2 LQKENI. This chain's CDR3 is CASSNRQGTNEKLFF. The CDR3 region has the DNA TGTGCCAGCTCTAATCGACAGGGGACTAATGAAAAACTGTTTTTT.

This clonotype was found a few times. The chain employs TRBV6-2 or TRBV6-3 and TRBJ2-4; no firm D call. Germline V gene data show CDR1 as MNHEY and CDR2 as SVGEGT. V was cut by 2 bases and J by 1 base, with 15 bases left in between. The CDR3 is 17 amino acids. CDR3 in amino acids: CASSYATLNPAKNIQYF. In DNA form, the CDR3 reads TGTGCCAGCAGTTACGCCACACTAAACCCTGCCAAAAACATTCAGTACTTC.

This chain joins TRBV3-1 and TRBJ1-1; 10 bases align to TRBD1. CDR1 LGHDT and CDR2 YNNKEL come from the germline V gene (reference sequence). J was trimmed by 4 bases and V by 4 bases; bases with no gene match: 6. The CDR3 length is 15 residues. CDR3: CASSPRTGGGTEAFF. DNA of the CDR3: TGTGCCAGCAGCCCCCGGACAGGGGGGGGCACTGAAGCTTTCTTT.

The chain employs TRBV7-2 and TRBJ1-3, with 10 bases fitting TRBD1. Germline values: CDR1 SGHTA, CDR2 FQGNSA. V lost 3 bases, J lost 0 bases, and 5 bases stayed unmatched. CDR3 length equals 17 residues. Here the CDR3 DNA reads TGTGCCAGCAGCTTGCAGGGACAGGGGAGCTCTGGAAACACCATATATTTT. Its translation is CASSLQGQGSSGNTIYF.

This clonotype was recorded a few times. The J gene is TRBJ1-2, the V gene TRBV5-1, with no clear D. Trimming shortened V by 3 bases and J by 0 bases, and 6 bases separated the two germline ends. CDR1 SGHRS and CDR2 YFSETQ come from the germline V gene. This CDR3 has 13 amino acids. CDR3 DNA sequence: TGCGCCAGCAGCTCCCGGCCTAACTATGGCTACACCTTC. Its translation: CASSSRPNYGYTF.

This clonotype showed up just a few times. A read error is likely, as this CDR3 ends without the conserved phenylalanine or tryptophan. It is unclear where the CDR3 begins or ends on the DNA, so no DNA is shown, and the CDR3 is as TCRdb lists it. CDR3 protein: CASSERGAPAG. The chain links TRBV6-2 or TRBV6-3 to TRBJ1-1; no DNA check was done on the table's D call, TRBD1. Germline loops: CDR1 MNHEY, CDR2 SVGEGT. Ends included, the CDR3 has 11 residues.

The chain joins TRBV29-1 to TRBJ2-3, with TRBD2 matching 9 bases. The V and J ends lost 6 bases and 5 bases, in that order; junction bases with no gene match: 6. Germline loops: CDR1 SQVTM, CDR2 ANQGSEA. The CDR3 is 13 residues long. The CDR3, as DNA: TGCAGCGTCGCGGGAGGGCCAGGAGATACGCAGTATTTT. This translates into CSVAGGPGDTQYF.

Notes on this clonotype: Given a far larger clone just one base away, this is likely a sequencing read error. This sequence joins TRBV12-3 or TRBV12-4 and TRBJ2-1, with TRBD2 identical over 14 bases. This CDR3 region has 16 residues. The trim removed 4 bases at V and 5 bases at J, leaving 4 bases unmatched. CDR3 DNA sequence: TGTGCCAGCAGTTCCCGACTAGCGGGAGGGAACAATGAGCAGTTCTTC. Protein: CASSSRLAGGNNEQFF.